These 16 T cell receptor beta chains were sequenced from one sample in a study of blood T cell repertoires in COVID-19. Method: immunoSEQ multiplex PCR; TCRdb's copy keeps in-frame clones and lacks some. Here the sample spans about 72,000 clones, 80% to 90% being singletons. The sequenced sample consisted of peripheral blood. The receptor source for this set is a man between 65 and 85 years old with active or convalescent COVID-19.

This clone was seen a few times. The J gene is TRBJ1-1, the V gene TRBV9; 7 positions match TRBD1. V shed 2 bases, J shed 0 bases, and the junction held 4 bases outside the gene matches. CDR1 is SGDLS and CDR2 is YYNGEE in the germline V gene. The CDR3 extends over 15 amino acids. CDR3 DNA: TGTGCCAGCAGCGTCGGGGACAGACTGAACACTGAAGCTTTCTTT. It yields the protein CASSVGDRLNTEAFF.

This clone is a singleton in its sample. CDR3 amino acids: CASSPINFGNSNQPQHF. CDR3 bases: TGTGCCAGCAGTCCCATTAATTTCGGTAATAGCAATCAGCCCCAGCATTTT. The V and J genes are TRBV6-6 and TRBJ1-5, with unresolved D. Germline V gene lookup returns CDR1 MNHNY and CDR2 SVGAGI (reference sequence). Trimming took off 5 bases at V and 0 bases at J, with 17 bases between the two ends. CDR3 length equals 17 residues.

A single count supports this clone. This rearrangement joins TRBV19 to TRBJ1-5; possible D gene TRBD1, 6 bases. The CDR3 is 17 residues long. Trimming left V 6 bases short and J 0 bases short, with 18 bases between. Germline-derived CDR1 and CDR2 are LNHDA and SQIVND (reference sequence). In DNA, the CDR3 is TGTGCCAGTAGCCCCCGAATGACAGGAATTAGCAATCAGCCCCAGCATTTT. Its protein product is CASSPRMTGISNQPQHF.

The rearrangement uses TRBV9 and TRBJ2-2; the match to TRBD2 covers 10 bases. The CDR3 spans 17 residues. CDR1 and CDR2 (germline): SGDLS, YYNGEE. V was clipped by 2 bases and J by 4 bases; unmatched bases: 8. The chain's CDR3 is CASSVSSGSLPTGELFF. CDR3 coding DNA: TGTGCCAGCAGCGTTTCTAGCGGGAGTCTACCCACCGGGGAGCTGTTTTTT.

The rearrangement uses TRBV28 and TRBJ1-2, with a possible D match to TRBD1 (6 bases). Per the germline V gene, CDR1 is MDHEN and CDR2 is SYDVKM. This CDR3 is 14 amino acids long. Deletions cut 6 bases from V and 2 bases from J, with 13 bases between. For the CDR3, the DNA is TGTGCCAGCAGCTTGGACAGCCTGAACTATGGCTACACCTTC. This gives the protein CASSLDSLNYGYTF.

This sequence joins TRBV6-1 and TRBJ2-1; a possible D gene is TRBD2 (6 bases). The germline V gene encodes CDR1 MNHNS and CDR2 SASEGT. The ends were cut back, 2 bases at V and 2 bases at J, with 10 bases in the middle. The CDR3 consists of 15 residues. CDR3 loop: CASSERGLPYNEQFF. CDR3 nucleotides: TGTGCCAGCAGTGAACGTGGACTACCCTACAATGAGCAGTTCTTC.

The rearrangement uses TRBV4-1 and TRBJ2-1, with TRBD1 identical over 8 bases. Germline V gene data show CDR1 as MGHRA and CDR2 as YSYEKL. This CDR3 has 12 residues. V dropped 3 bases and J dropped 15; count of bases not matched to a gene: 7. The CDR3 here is CASSHGTGSLFF. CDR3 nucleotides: TGCGCCAGCAGCCACGGGACAGGATCGCTGTTCTTC.

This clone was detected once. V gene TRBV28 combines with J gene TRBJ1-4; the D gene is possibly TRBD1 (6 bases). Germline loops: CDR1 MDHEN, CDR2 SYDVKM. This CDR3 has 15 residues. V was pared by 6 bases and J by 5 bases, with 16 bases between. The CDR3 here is CASSIQTGQNEKLFF. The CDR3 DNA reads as TGTGCCAGCAGCATACAAACAGGGCAAAATGAAAAACTGTTTTTT.

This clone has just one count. As DNA, the CDR3 is TGTGCCAGCAGTACCCGGGACAGGGGTTTCTCCTACGAGCAGTACTTC. This codes for CASSTRDRGFSYEQYF. The rearrangement uses TRBV6-6 and TRBJ2-7; TRBD1 matches at 10 bases. CDR3 length: 16 residues. Germline V lookup: CDR1 MNHNY, CDR2 SVGAGI (reference sequence). Trimming at V came to 5 bases and at J to 0 bases, leaving 7 bases not matched to a gene.

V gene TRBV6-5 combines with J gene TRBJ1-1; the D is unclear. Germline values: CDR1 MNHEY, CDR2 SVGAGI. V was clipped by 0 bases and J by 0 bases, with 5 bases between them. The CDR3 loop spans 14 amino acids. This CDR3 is CASSYSRLNTEAFF. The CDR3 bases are TGTGCCAGCAGTTACTCGCGGTTGAACACTGAAGCTTTCTTT.

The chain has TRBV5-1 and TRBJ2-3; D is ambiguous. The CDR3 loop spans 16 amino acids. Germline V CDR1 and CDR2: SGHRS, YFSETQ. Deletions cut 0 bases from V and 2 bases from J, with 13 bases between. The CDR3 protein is CASSLVIRRYTDTQYF. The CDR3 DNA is TGCGCCAGCAGCTTGGTTATTAGGCGGTACACAGATACGCAGTATTTT.

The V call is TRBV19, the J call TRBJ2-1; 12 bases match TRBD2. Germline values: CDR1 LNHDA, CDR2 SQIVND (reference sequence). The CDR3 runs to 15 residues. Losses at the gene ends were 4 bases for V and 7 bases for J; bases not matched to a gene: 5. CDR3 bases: TGTGCCAGTAGTAGGACTAGCGGGACTGGGAATGAGCAGTTCTTC. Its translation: CASSRTSGTGNEQFF.

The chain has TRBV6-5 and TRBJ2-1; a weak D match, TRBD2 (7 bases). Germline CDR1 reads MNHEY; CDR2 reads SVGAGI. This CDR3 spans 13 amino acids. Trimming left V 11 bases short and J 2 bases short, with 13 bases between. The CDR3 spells CAGGGITYNEQFF. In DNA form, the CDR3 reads TGTGCCGGGGGGGGCATCACCTACAATGAGCAGTTCTTC.

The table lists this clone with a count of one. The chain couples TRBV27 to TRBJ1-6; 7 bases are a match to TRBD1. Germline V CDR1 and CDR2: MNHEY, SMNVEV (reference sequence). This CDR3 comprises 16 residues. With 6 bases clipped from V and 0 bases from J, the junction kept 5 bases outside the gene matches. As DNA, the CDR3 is TGTGCCAGCAGACCCCAGGGGGGCTCCTATAATTCACCCCTCCACTTT. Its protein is CASRPQGGSYNSPLHF.

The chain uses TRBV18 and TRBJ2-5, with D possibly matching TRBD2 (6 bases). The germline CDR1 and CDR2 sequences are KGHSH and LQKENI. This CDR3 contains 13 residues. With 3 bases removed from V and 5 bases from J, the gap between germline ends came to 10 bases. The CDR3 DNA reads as TGTGCCAGCTCACCCGGGAGTTCGGAGACCCAGTACTTC. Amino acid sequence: CASSPGSSETQYF.

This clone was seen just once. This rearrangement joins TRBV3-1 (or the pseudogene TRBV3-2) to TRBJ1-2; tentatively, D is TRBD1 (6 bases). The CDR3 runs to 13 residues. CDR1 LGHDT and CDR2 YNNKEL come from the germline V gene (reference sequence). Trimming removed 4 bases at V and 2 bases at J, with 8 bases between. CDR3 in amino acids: CASSPTGNYGYTF. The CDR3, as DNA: TGTGCCAGCAGCCCAACAGGGAACTATGGCTACACCTTC.